This record concerns one TCR beta chain sequence. Its antigen is currently unknown. This specimen comes from a study of CD8+ T cells in alopecia areata. Study details: The study gave tofacitinib for 6 to 18 months, then 6 months off drug.

Extraction and reverse transcription of RNA yielded cDNA as the sequencing template. Sequencing used immunoSEQ multiplex PCR; TCRdb keeps in-frame clones, though not all of them. The sample has 55,000 to 70,000 clones, 40% to 50% seen once. General study points: Clonality exceeded that of normal scalp in lesional scalp, most notably in alopecia totalis/universalis.

The CDR3 loop spans 15 amino acids. Trimming cost V 4 bases and J 1 base, with 16 bases left between them. Germline V gene sequence: CDR1 GTSNPN, CDR2 SVGIG (reference sequence). Sequencing used CD8+ T cells sorted from blood, obtained at week 0. The chain joins TRBV30 to TRBJ1-1, with no clear D. This TCR was sampled from a human donor with alopecia areata. The CDR3 here is CAWIWGRQTNTEAFF. The CDR3 bases are TGTGCCTGGATCTGGGGTAGACAAACGAACACTGAAGCTTTCTTT.